This T cell receptor beta chain was identified in a study of T cell responses to AZD1222 COVID-19 vaccine. Study-level findings and limits: Donors skewed white British and female; clonal diversity was possibly underestimated. Regions left unmutated in variants are reportedly the target of nearly half of spike-specific TCRs. Breadth and depth of Spike-specific TCRs rose after two AZD1222 doses.

The assay was immunoSEQ multiplex PCR, and TCRdb's table has in-frame clones only and misses some. The data hold around 25,000 clones, with more than 75% observed a single time. Trimming cost V 4 bases and J 4 bases; bases outside gene matches: 5. The germline V gene has CDR1 MDHEN and CDR2 SYDVKM. CDR3 length: 15 residues. Doses given second, at about 4 or about 12 weeks, were pooled. The sample holds one count of this clone. The antigen remains undetermined. Sequencing used peripheral blood, obtained 28 days after the second AZD1222 dose. The receptor was isolated from an adult who received the AZD1222 COVID-19 vaccine. J is TRBJ2-3 and V is TRBV28, with 10 positions matching TRBD2. CDR3 in DNA: TGTGCCAGCAGTTCGCCTAGCGGGAGTGCAGATACGCAGTATTTT. It yields the protein CASSSPSGSADTQYF.